Listed below are T cell receptor beta chains from one sample, sequenced in a study of technical replicates of blood from a handful of donors. Produced via immunoSEQ multiplex PCR; TCRdb's table is partial and in-frame only. The sample lists under 85,000 clones; approximately 96% were seen once. The sample consisted of T cells isolated from PBMCs. The receptors originated from a human donor in good health. Each CDR3 is given with its conserved first and last residue. A D gene is named only where the DNA matches it firmly. Clone size is stated in some rows and not others, as once, few, many or a class when expanded.

cdr3_length	v_call	d_call	j_call	clone_size	cdr3_aa	cdr3_nt
15	TRBV19	TRBD2	TRBJ2-7	-	CASSILASGSNEQYF	TGTGCCAGTAGTATTCTCGCTAGCGGGAGTAACGAGCAGTACTTC
18	TRBV7-2	TRBD2	TRBJ2-3	-	CASSFTGTSGIFTDTQYF	TGTGCCAGCAGCTTTACCGGGACTAGCGGGATCTTCACAGATACGCAGTATTTT
14	TRBV27	-	TRBJ1-1	once	CASSLGQYNTEAFF	TGTGCCAGCAGTTTAGGGCAGTATAACACTGAAGCTTTCTTT
15	TRBV10-3	-	TRBJ2-7	few	CAISGQPVGGYEQYF	TGTGCCATCAGTGGCCAGCCTGTGGGAGGCTACGAGCAGTACTTC
16	TRBV28	-	TRBJ2-2	-	CASSCLLEGGAGELFF	TGTGCCAGCAGTTGCCTCCTAGAGGGGGGGGCCGGGGAGCTGTTTTTT
14	TRBV25-1	TRBD2	TRBJ2-7	-	CASSELAGPYEQYF	TGTGCCAGCAGTGAACTAGCGGGACCCTACGAGCAGTACTTC
16	TRBV5-5	TRBD2	TRBJ2-1	-	CASSLHPSGKYNEQFF	TGTGCCAGCAGCTTACACCCTAGCGGGAAGTACAATGAGCAGTTCTTC
15	TRBV9	TRBD2	TRBJ2-7	-	CASSVDGLAVYEQYF	TGTGCCAGCAGCGTAGACGGACTAGCCGTGTACGAGCAGTACTTC
12	TRBV11-3	-	TRBJ1-2	-	CASSLAGYGYTF	TGTGCCAGCAGCTTAGCCGGGTATGGCTACACCTTC
15	TRBV5-1	TRBD1	TRBJ2-2	once	CASSFDRGYTGELFF	TGCGCCAGCAGCTTTGACAGGGGTTATACCGGGGAGCTGTTTTTT
19	TRBV5-6	-	TRBJ2-1	-	CASSLWEFVGAPPVNEQFF	TGTGCCAGCAGCTTGTGGGAGTTCGTGGGGGCCCCCCCCGTGAATGAGCAGTTCTTC
15	TRBV15	-	TRBJ1-2	-	CATSRDLVGSYGYTF	TGTGCCACCAGCAGAGATCTAGTAGGGAGCTATGGCTACACCTTC
12	TRBV6-6	-	TRBJ2-1	-	CASRSPGNEQFF	TGTGCCAGCAGATCGCCGGGCAATGAGCAGTTCTTC
15	TRBV4-1	TRBD1	TRBJ1-5	once	CASSQEWTGDQPQHF	TGCGCCAGCAGCCAAGAATGGACAGGGGATCAGCCCCAGCATTTT
19	TRBV4-1	TRBD2	TRBJ2-7	-	CASSPTVRLAGGPSYEQYF	TGCGCCAGCAGCCCCACTGTAAGACTAGCGGGAGGGCCCTCCTACGAGCAGTACTTC
14	TRBV2	TRBD1	TRBJ2-3	-	CAAGWDRPTDTQYF	TGTGCCGCGGGTTGGGACAGACCCACAGATACGCAGTATTTT
16	TRBV27	-	TRBJ2-2	-	CASSFTPWANTGELFF	TGTGCCAGCAGCTTTACGCCTTGGGCAAACACCGGGGAGCTGTTTTTT
14	TRBV2	TRBD1	TRBJ2-2	-	CASSGQGSTGELFF	TGTGCCAGCAGTGGACAGGGTAGCACCGGGGAGCTGTTTTTT
13	TRBV4-1	-	TRBJ2-4	-	CASSQYQRDIQYF	TGCGCCAGCAGCCAATACCAGAGGGACATTCAGTACTTC
16	TRBV19	TRBD2	TRBJ2-7	-	CASSRQGGRVGYEQYF	TGTGCCAGTAGCAGGCAAGGCGGGAGAGTAGGCTACGAGCAGTACTTC
13	TRBV25-1	TRBD1	TRBJ1-1	-	CASSRTTGDGAFF	TGTGCCAGCAGTCGGACAACAGGGGACGGAGCTTTCTTT
15	TRBV28	-	TRBJ1-1	-	CASSSGMSINTEAFF	TGTGCCAGCAGTTCCGGGATGTCGATTAACACTGAAGCTTTCTTT
14	TRBV5-4	-	TRBJ2-3	-	CASSLPGDTDTQYF	TGTGCCAGCAGCTTGCCAGGGGACACAGATACGCAGTATTTT
16	TRBV11-2	TRBD2	TRBJ2-3	once	CASSLEASGRLDTQYF	TGTGCCAGCAGCTTAGAAGCTAGCGGGAGGTTGGATACGCAGTATTTT
12	TRBV27	-	TRBJ2-7	-	CASSFRAGEQYF	TGTGCCAGCAGTTTCAGGGCTGGCGAGCAGTACTTC